One and the same sample provided the 23 T cell receptor beta chains below, sequenced in a study of blood T cell repertoires in COVID-19. Profiled with immunoSEQ multiplex PCR; TCRdb holds only in-frame clones, not every one. The sample shows approximately 80,000 clones, about 73% of them seen only once. The sample comprised peripheral blood. Source of these receptors: a man aged 50 to 59 with active or convalescent COVID-19.

This chain joins TRBV5-1 and TRBJ1-2; 9 bases fit TRBD1. The CDR3 totals 14 residues. Trimming cost V 4 bases and J 5 bases; bases outside gene matches: 6. Germline V gene lookup returns CDR1 SGHRS and CDR2 YFSETQ. CDR3 sequence (DNA): TGCGCCAGCAGCGTAAGGGACAGGGAATATGGCTACACCTTC. Translating gives CASSVRDREYGYTF.

The chain links TRBV12-3 or TRBV12-4 to TRBJ1-1, with D uncertain. The CDR3 has 13 residues. V lost 7 bases, J lost 4 bases, and 13 bases lay in between. The CDR3 here is CASTRRSSTEAFF. CDR3 coding DNA: TGTGCCAGCACTAGGAGATCCAGCACTGAAGCTTTCTTT.

This clone came up a few times. V and J are TRBV7-2 and TRBJ2-3; D possibly corresponds to TRBD1 (5 bases). V gave up 3 bases and J gave up 1 base, with 8 bases separating them. Looked up from germline, CDR1 is SGHTA and CDR2 is FQGNSA. This CDR3 has 14 amino acids. The CDR3: CASSFGRGTDTQYF. CDR3 coding DNA: TGTGCCAGCAGCTTCGGCAGGGGCACAGATACGCAGTATTTT.

This clone appeared a few times. The J gene is TRBJ1-5, the V gene TRBV7-9, with a possible D match to TRBD1 (6 bases). This CDR3 has 14 residues. V lost 4 bases to trimming and J lost 4 bases, with 11 bases between them. The germline V gene encodes CDR1 SEHNR and CDR2 FQNEAQ (reference sequence). As DNA, the CDR3 is TGTGCCAGCAGCTGGGGGCAGTTGAATCAGCCCCAGCATTTT. Translating it yields CASSWGQLNQPQHF.

In this sample, this clone turned up once. The rearrangement uses TRBV5-5 and TRBJ1-4; 7 bases agree with TRBD1. This CDR3 spans 16 amino acids. Unmatched junction bases numbered 10, after V lost 4 bases and J lost 4 bases. Germline CDR1 SGHKS, CDR2 YYEKEE (reference sequence). The chain's CDR3 is CASSKNLRDSNEKLFF. The DNA of the CDR3 is TGTGCCAGCAGCAAAAATCTCCGGGACAGTAATGAAAAACTGTTTTTT. The full variable domain, rest sourced from reference TRBV5-5 and TRBJ1-4, is DAGVTQSPTHLIKTRGQQVTLRCSPISGHKSVSWYQQVLGQGPQFIFQYYEKEERGRGNFPDRFSARQFPNYSSELNVNALLLGDSALYLCASSKNLRDSNEKLFFGSGTQLSVL.

The CDR3 nucleotides read TGTGCCAGCAGCTTCCGGGGGGGTTTTAACAATGAGCAGTTCTTC. Protein: CASSFRGGFNNEQFF. V gene TRBV7-2 combines with J gene TRBJ2-1; 8 nucleotides match TRBD2. The CDR3 extends over 15 amino acids. V was clipped by 3 bases and J by 5 bases; unmatched bases: 6. Germline-derived CDR1 and CDR2 are SGHTA and FQGNSA.

This clone came up a few times. This chain joins TRBV10-3 and TRBJ1-1; D might be TRBD1 (6 bases). The length of the CDR3 is 15 residues. The V gene's germline CDR1 is ENHRY and CDR2 SYGVKD. Trimming removed 2 bases at V and 2 bases at J, with 12 bases between. The CDR3, as DNA: TGTGCCATCAGTGAGGGGGGCAGGGACAACACTGAAGCTTTCTTT. Translating it yields CAISEGGRDNTEAFF.

J is TRBJ2-2 and V is TRBV7-2, with 9 bases fitting TRBD1. The germline V gene encodes CDR1 SGHTA and CDR2 FQGNSA. The J segment lost 8 bases and the V segment lost 4 bases, leaving 5 bases of the junction unmatched. CDR3 length: 14 amino acids. The CDR3 bases are TGTGCCAGCAGCTCCGGGACAGGGTGGGGGGAGCTGTTTTTT. Residues: CASSSGTGWGELFF.

The chain joins TRBV5-4 to TRBJ2-7, with 9 nucleotides matching TRBD1. With V trimmed by 0 bases and J by 5 bases, 3 bases remained unmatched. The CDR3 covers 14 residues. Per germline, CDR1 SGHNT and CDR2 YYREEE (reference sequence). The CDR3 sequence: CASSLGDRANEQYF. The DNA for the CDR3 is TGTGCCAGCAGCTTGGGGGACAGGGCGAACGAGCAGTACTTC.

CDR3 sequence reads: CASRPGTSRAEQYF. The CDR3, as DNA: TGTGCCAGCAGACCTGGGACTAGCCGGGCCGAGCAGTACTTC. This sequence joins TRBV6-5 and TRBJ2-7; 9 positions match TRBD2. This CDR3 has 14 residues. J gave up 6 bases and V 6 bases, and 9 bases lay outside the gene matches. Germline CDR1 and CDR2: MNHEY and SVGAGI.

The genes are TRBV4-1 and TRBJ1-5; 10 bases map to TRBD1. CDR1 is MGHRA, CDR2 YSYEKL, per germline. Trimming took 6 bases from V and 4 from J; bases not matched to a gene: 6. This CDR3 contains 15 residues. The CDR3 bases are TGCGCCAGCAGTTCGACAGGGGGCCTAAATCAGCCCCAGCATTTT. Translating gives CASSSTGGLNQPQHF.

The sample holds many counts of this clone. The gene calls are TRBV2 and TRBJ1-4; D might be TRBD1 (6 bases). This CDR3 has 12 amino acids. V gave up 5 bases and J gave up 6 bases, with 7 bases separating them. The germline CDR1 and CDR2 sequences are SNHLY and FYNNEI. Here the CDR3 reads CASSNRDEKLFF. The DNA for the CDR3 is TGTGCCAGCAGTAACAGGGATGAAAAACTGTTTTTT. Supplemented by reference TRBV2 and TRBJ1-4, the full variable domain reads EPEVTQTPSHQVTQMGQEVILRCVPISNHLYFYWYRQILGQKVEFLVSFYNNEISEKSEIFDDQFSVERPDGSNFTLKIRSTKLEDSAMYFCASSNRDEKLFFGSGTQLSVL.

The sample holds one count of this clone. The rearrangement joins TRBV12-3 or TRBV12-4 to TRBJ1-5; D is undetermined. This CDR3 spans 12 amino acids. Deletions cut 5 bases from V and 9 bases from J, with 11 bases between. This CDR3 reads CASSPVSGPQHF. CDR3 nucleotides: TGTGCCAGCAGTCCTGTTAGCGGGCCCCAGCATTTT.

This chain connects TRBV6-5 to TRBJ1-5; 8 positions agree with TRBD1. From germline, CDR1 is MNHEY and CDR2 SVGAGI. The trim removed 6 bases at V and 7 bases at J, leaving 8 bases unmatched. This CDR3 spans 14 amino acids. CDR3: CASRTRQGLQPQHF. In nucleotides, the CDR3 is TGTGCCAGCAGGACTAGACAGGGGTTACAGCCCCAGCATTTT.

The gene calls are TRBV4-1 and TRBJ1-1; D unclear. Trimming pared 1 base from V and 11 bases from J, leaving 17 bases between. Germline V gene sequence: CDR1 MGHRA, CDR2 YSYEKL. The CDR3 sequence is 14 residues long. CDR3 sequence (DNA): TGCGCCAGCAGCCAAGGGGCGGGGAGTATAGGGGCTTTCTTT. It specifies CASSQGAGSIGAFF.

This clone occurred once. The chain joins TRBV23-1 to TRBJ1-6; 8 bases match TRBD1. TRBV23-1 is sorted into the ORF group, with uncertain function. V was pared by 0 bases and J by 7 bases, with 11 bases of the junction left unmatched. There are 18 residues in the CDR3. The CDR3 region is CASSQSGLPGGWNSPLHF. The DNA of the CDR3 is TGCGCCAGCAGTCAATCGGGGCTTCCAGGGGGCTGGAATTCACCCCTCCACTTT.

This clone was seen more than once but under ten times. The chain is built from TRBV5-4 and TRBJ1-2; maybe TRBD1 (6 bases). The V and J ends lost 3 bases and 8 bases respectively, with 20 bases between them. This CDR3 spans 15 amino acids. CDR1 is SGHNT and CDR2 is YYREEE in the germline V gene (reference sequence). This CDR3 is CASSSGGGGSDGYTF. CDR3 nucleotides: TGTGCCAGCAGCTCCGGCGGGGGGGGCTCGGACGGCTACACCTTC.

V and J are TRBV3-1 (or the pseudogene TRBV3-2) and TRBJ2-3; 7 nucleotides align to TRBD2. V lost 2 bases, J lost 2 bases, and 4 bases stayed unmatched. Germline V gene data show CDR1 as LGHDT and CDR2 as YNNKEL (reference sequence). CDR3 length: 15 amino acids. The CDR3 region is CASSQTRGDTDTQYF. The CDR3 DNA reads as TGTGCCAGCAGCCAAACACGGGGGGACACAGATACGCAGTATTTT.

The chain couples TRBV7-2 to TRBJ1-4; 12 nucleotides line up with TRBD1. The ends lost 4 bases at V and 8 bases at J; junction bases unmatched: 5. Germline loops: CDR1 SGHTA, CDR2 FQGNSA. The CDR3 runs 15 residues. CDR3 in amino acids: CASSYSGTGGEKLFF. In DNA form, the CDR3 reads TGTGCCAGCAGCTATTCCGGGACAGGGGGCGAAAAACTGTTTTTT.

This chain connects TRBV28 to TRBJ1-5; a weak D match, TRBD1 (6 bases). The V end lost 7 bases, the J end lost 7 bases, and 14 bases lay between the germline ends. CDR1 is MDHEN and CDR2 is SYDVKM in the germline V gene. CDR3 length: 13 amino acids. The CDR3 sequence is CASKTGGSQPQHF. The DNA of the CDR3 is TGTGCCAGCAAGACAGGCGGTTCCCAGCCCCAGCATTTT.

This clone was seen just once. V gene TRBV7-2 combines with J gene TRBJ2-7, with 10 positions matching TRBD1. V lost 4 bases to trimming and J lost 7 bases; unmatched junction nucleotides: 7. The CDR3 is 14 residues long. Germline V gives CDR1 SGHTA, CDR2 FQGNSA. The chain's CDR3 is CASSSGQGYREQYF. In DNA form, the CDR3 reads TGTGCCAGCAGCTCGGGACAGGGGTATCGGGAGCAGTACTTC.

This chain connects TRBV12-3 or TRBV12-4 to TRBJ1-1; D may be TRBD1 (5 bases). The CDR3 loop spans 12 amino acids. V was pared by 3 bases and J by 5 bases, with 7 bases between. CDR3: CASSFKGTEAFF. The CDR3 bases are TGTGCCAGCAGTTTTAAGGGGACTGAAGCTTTCTTT.

This clone has just a few counts. Relative to the germline gene, one junction end is altered; a read error may explain this. This chain uses TRBV5-1 with TRBJ1-4; the D gene is possibly TRBD1 (5 bases). Germline V gene data show CDR1 as SGHRS and CDR2 as YFSETQ. The CDR3 totals 14 residues. DNA for the CDR3: TGCGCCAGCAGTTTGGATGGGACTGGAGAAAAACTGTTTTTT. Its protein product is CASSLDGTGEKLFF.